The rows below give T cell receptor beta chains drawn from one sample of a study of response to subunit inactivated influenza vaccine. In TCRdb, the RT-PCR reads were re-called with MiXCR into one record per CDR3 protein. The sample holds 500,000 or so distinct CDR3 sequences; approximately 15% are singletons and the top ten take less than 4%. The sample here was CD4+ T cells sorted from PBMCs, taken approximately 25 months after vaccination. The source of these receptors is a man aged 50-75 years who received an inactivated influenza vaccine. CDR3s include the opening cysteine and the closing phenylalanine or tryptophan. The D gene is left open where the match is weak. Size is omitted from some rows. Given values are once, few, many or a class for expanded clones.

D gene: .; J gene: TRBJ2-1; clone size: many; V gene: TRBV28; CDR3 protein: CASHLSVAYNEQFF; CDR3 DNA: TGTGCCAGCCATCTGTCAGTAGCTTACAATGAGCAGTTCTTC
D gene: TRBD1; J gene: TRBJ1-2; clone size: .; V gene: TRBV5-6; CDR3 protein: CASSSVQGSRYGYTF; CDR3 DNA: TGTGCCAGCAGCTCGGTACAGGGGAGCCGCTATGGCTACACCTTC
D gene: .; J gene: TRBJ2-4; clone size: many; V gene: TRBV5-1; CDR3 protein: CASSRETGNGVIQYF; CDR3 DNA: TGCGCCAGCAGCCGAGAAACAGGGAATGGAGTCATTCAGTACTTC
D gene: .; J gene: TRBJ2-6; clone size: once; V gene: TRBV4-3; CDR3 protein: CASSQDRFKGSGANVLTF; CDR3 DNA: TGCGCCAGCAGCCAAGATCGGTTTAAAGGCTCTGGGGCCAACGTCCTGACTTTC
D gene: .; J gene: TRBJ1-5; clone size: .; V gene: TRBV28; CDR3 protein: CASSLGGGPSNQPQHF; CDR3 DNA: TGTGCCAGCAGCCTGGGGGGGGGCCCTAGCAATCAGCCCCAGCATTTT
D gene: .; J gene: TRBJ2-1; clone size: .; V gene: TRBV3-1; CDR3 protein: CASSQDLAMLQFF; CDR3 DNA: TGTGCCAGCAGCCAAGATCTGGCCATGCTGCAGTTCTTC
D gene: .; J gene: TRBJ1-5; clone size: .; V gene: TRBV12-3/TRBV12-4; CDR3 protein: CASSSTPPGRYSNQPQHF; CDR3 DNA: TGTGCCAGCAGTTCGACCCCCCCGGGGAGGTATAGCAATCAGCCCCAGCATTTT
D gene: .; J gene: TRBJ1-6; clone size: few; V gene: TRBV14; CDR3 protein: CASSQGSPLHF; CDR3 DNA: TGTGCCAGCAGCCAAGGATCACCCCTCCACTTT
D gene: TRBD1; J gene: TRBJ2-2; clone size: .; V gene: TRBV6-5; CDR3 protein: CASSYSPSYTGGGELFF; CDR3 DNA: TGTGCCAGCAGTTACTCACCAAGTTACACAGGGGGCGGGGAGCTGTTTTTT
D gene: .; J gene: TRBJ2-2; clone size: many; V gene: TRBV12-3/TRBV12-4; CDR3 protein: CASSLLLNTGELFF; CDR3 DNA: TGTGCCAGCAGCCTTCTCCTTAACACCGGGGAGCTGTTTTTT
D gene: .; J gene: TRBJ1-2; clone size: .; V gene: TRBV5-8; CDR3 protein: CASSVPRGYGYTF; CDR3 DNA: TGTGCCAGCAGCGTGCCTCGGGGATATGGCTACACCTTC
D gene: .; J gene: TRBJ1-3; clone size: .; V gene: TRBV19; CDR3 protein: CASSIGVSGNTIYF; CDR3 DNA: TGTGCCAGTAGTATAGGAGTGTCTGGAAACACCATATATTTT
D gene: .; J gene: TRBJ1-1; clone size: few; V gene: TRBV14; CDR3 protein: CASSQGPGRPNTEAFF; CDR3 DNA: TGTGCCAGCAGCCAAGGCCCAGGACGGCCCAACACTGAAGCTTTCTTT
D gene: .; J gene: TRBJ2-3; clone size: .; V gene: TRBV9; CDR3 protein: CASSVAGWGDTQYF; CDR3 DNA: TGTGCCAGCAGCGTAGCAGGGTGGGGAGATACGCAGTATTTT
D gene: .; J gene: TRBJ2-3; clone size: .; V gene: TRBV30; CDR3 protein: CAWTGTGDTQYF; CDR3 DNA: TGTGCCTGGACAGGGACGGGAGATACGCAGTATTTT
D gene: TRBD2; J gene: TRBJ2-7; clone size: .; V gene: TRBV29-1; CDR3 protein: CSVNGRVGSYEQYF; CDR3 DNA: TGCAGCGTAAACGGGAGGGTGGGCTCCTACGAGCAGTACTTC
D gene: TRBD1; J gene: TRBJ1-2; clone size: few; V gene: TRBV20-1; CDR3 protein: CSSRGQGHGYGYTF; CDR3 DNA: TGCAGTTCACGGGGACAGGGGCATGGCTATGGCTACACCTTC
D gene: .; J gene: TRBJ2-4; clone size: few; V gene: TRBV7-8; CDR3 protein: CASSPFRLAKNIQYF; CDR3 DNA: TGTGCCAGCAGCCCTTTTAGGCTAGCCAAAAACATTCAGTACTTC